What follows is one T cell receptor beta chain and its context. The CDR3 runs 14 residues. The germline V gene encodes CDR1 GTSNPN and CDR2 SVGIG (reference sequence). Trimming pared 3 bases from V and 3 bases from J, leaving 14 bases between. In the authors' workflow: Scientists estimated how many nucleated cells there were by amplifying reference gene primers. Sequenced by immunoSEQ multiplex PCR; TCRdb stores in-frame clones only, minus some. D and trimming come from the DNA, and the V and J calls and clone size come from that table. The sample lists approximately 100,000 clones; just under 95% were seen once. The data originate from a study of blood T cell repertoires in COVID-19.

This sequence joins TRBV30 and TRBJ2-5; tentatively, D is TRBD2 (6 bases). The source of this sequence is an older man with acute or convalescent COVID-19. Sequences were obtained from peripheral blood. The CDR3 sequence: CAWSGGGFEETQYF. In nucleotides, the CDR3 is TGTGCCTGGAGCGGTGGGGGGTTTGAAGAGACCCAGTACTTC.